The source of this T cell receptor (beta chain) is a study of blood T cells in healthy people across ages. The CDR3 covers 14 residues. CDR1 and CDR2 from the germline V gene are DFQATT and SNEGSKA (reference sequence). A remark on this clonotype: An end of the junction does not agree with germline; a read error may underlie this.

A sample-barcoded 5' primer and a J-beta primer mix were used in a second PCR of roughly 6 to 11 cycles. TCRdb passed the 5' RACE reads through MiXCR, listing each CDR3 protein once. The sample has roughly 800,000 distinct CDR3 sequences, approximately 24% seen once. These sequences were also reported in another study, on T cells of mothers and their children. That work adds: The yield was over 8.5 million TCR beta CDR3 reads from each mother and roughly 3 million from each child.

This rearrangement joins TRBV20-1 to TRBJ2-3, with a possible D match to TRBD2 (7 bases). The sample was blood. The source is a boy younger than 18 in good health. CDR3 nucleotide sequence: TGTAGCCTCGGACGGGGGGCCAACACAGATACGCAGTATTTT. As protein: CSLGRGANTDTQYF.